Each of the 9 T cell receptor beta chains below was sequenced from the same sample in a study of response to subunit inactivated influenza vaccine. From the RT-PCR reads, TCRdb called clonotypes with MiXCR, one entry per CDR3 protein. The repertoire includes about 540,000 distinct CDR3 sequences, approximately 22% of them detected once, and roughly 2.8% sits in the top ten. In addition, the sample was reused for a study of T cells expressing NK-cell markers. That study adds: 5'RACE template switching with UMIs generated TCR beta cDNA.

The starting material was CD4+ T cells sorted from PBMCs, obtained about 12 days after vaccination. Receptors were obtained from a man aged 45-65 years who received an inactivated influenza vaccine.

The V gene is TRBV20-1, the J gene TRBJ2-3, with 8 bases that match TRBD2. CDR1 and CDR2 from the germline V gene are DFQATT and SNEGSKA (reference sequence). Germline trimming cut 6 bases from V and 2 bases from J; bases unmatched to any gene: 4. There are 13 residues in the CDR3. CDR3 in DNA: TGCAGTGCCGGGAGGGGGTTCACAGATACGCAGTATTTT. This gives the protein CSAGRGFTDTQYF.

The chain is built from TRBV9 and TRBJ2-3; 12 nucleotides line up with TRBD2. Unmatched junction bases numbered 10, after V lost 4 bases and J lost 4 bases. Germline-derived CDR1 and CDR2 are SGDLS and YYNGEE. This CDR3 has 17 amino acids. The CDR3 DNA is TGTGCCAGCAGCCCCTTTACTAGCGGGGGGCTCGCAGATACGCAGTATTTT. Encoded protein: CASSPFTSGGLADTQYF. The full variable domain, with the rest looked up from reference TRBV9 and TRBJ2-3, is DSGVTQTPKHLITATGQRVTLRCSPRSGDLSVYWYQQSLDQGLQFLIQYYNGEERAKGNILERFSAQQFPDLHSELNLSSLELGDSALYFCASSPFTSGGLADTQYFGPGTRLTVL.

The J gene is TRBJ2-2, the V gene TRBV11-2, with D hard to call. The CDR3 length is 16 residues. Per the germline V gene, CDR1 is SGHAT and CDR2 is FQNNGV. Deletions cut 2 bases from V and 7 bases from J, with 17 bases between. CDR3 in amino acids: CASSLFLIGSGGELFF. The CDR3 nucleotides read TGTGCCAGCAGCTTATTCCTAATCGGTTCCGGCGGGGAGCTGTTTTTT.

CDR3 DNA: TGTGCCTGGAAATTGGTTCCGCAGGGGGAAGGAAACACCATATATTTT. Translating gives CAWKLVPQGEGNTIYF. V gene TRBV30 combines with J gene TRBJ1-3, with 7 bases lining up with TRBD1. Germline V gene data show CDR1 as GTSNPN and CDR2 as SVGIG (reference sequence). The CDR3 runs 16 residues. V gave up 4 bases and J gave up 4 bases; unmatched junction bases: 13.

This clonotype was observed a few times. The chain combines TRBV7-3 with TRBJ2-3; D gene unclear. Trimming removed 0 bases at V and 3 bases at J, with 4 bases between. The germline V gene has CDR1 SGHTA and CDR2 FQGTGA. The CDR3 has 13 residues. The CDR3 DNA is TGTGCCAGCAGCTTAACTTGGACAGATACGCAGTATTTT. Amino acid sequence: CASSLTWTDTQYF. The whole variable domain, filled in from reference TRBV7-3 and TRBJ2-3, reads GAGVSQTPSNKVTEKGKYVELRCDPISGHTALYWYRQSLGQGPEFLIYFQGTGAADDSGLPNDRFFAVRPEGSVSTLKIQRTERGDSAVYLCASSLTWTDTQYFGPGTRLTVL.

V and J are TRBV27 and TRBJ2-7; tentatively, D is TRBD2 (6 bases). In germline, CDR1 is MNHEY, CDR2 SMNVEV (reference sequence). The CDR3 contains 16 residues. V was pared by 5 bases and J by 1 base, with 18 bases between. This CDR3 reads CASSPISRGESYEQYF. The CDR3 region has the DNA TGTGCCAGCAGTCCTATTTCTCGCGGGGAATCCTACGAGCAGTACTTC.

The chain has TRBV7-9 and TRBJ2-1; the D is unclear. The CDR3 extends over 12 amino acids. The V and J ends lost 5 bases and 8 bases respectively, with 10 bases between them. CDR1 SEHNR and CDR2 FQNEAQ come from the germline V gene (reference sequence). Here the CDR3 DNA reads TGTGCCAGCAGCGTCACATCGGATGAGCAGTTCTTC. As protein: CASSVTSDEQFF. The entire variable domain, with the rest obtained from reference TRBV7-9 and TRBJ2-1, is as follows: DTGVSQNPRHKITKRGQNVTFRCDPISEHNRLYWYRQTLGQGPEFLTYFQNEAQLEKSRLLSDRFSAERPKGSFSTLEIQRTEQGDSAMYLCASSVTSDEQFFGPGTRLTVL.

The chain uses TRBV5-6 and TRBJ2-5; the match to TRBD2 covers 11 bases. The junction had 5 bases not matched to a gene; V was cut back by 4 bases and J by 3 bases. Germline-derived CDR1 and CDR2 are SGHDT and YYEEEE. CDR3 length: 15 residues. CDR3 sequence (DNA): TGTGCCAGCAGCCATGCGGGACTAGCGGAAGAGACCCAGTACTTC. As protein: CASSHAGLAEETQYF.

This chain links TRBV5-1 with TRBJ2-7, with 10 bases aligning to TRBD1. Trimming cost V 4 bases and J 5 bases; bases outside gene matches: 9. The CDR3 loop spans 15 amino acids. Germline CDR1 is SGHRS and CDR2 is YFSETQ. CDR3 loop: CASSLGTGERNEQYF. The CDR3 bases are TGCGCCAGCAGCCTCGGGACAGGGGAAAGGAACGAGCAGTACTTC. Drawing the rest from reference TRBV5-1 and TRBJ2-7, the complete variable domain is KAGVTQTPRYLIKTRGQQVTLSCSPISGHRSVSWYQQTPGQGLQFLFEYFSETQRNKGNFPGRFSGRQFSNSRSEMNVSTLELGDSALYLCASSLGTGERNEQYFGPGTRLTVT.